A single T cell receptor beta chain is shown here with its context. Its specificity is not known. Profiling relied on immunoSEQ multiplex PCR, and the TCRdb table lists in-frame clones only, not all of them. The sample holds about 150,000 clones, approximately 94% seen once. The CDR3 is 13 amino acids. V was cut by 4 bases and J by 9 bases, with 17 bases left in between. The germline V gene encodes CDR1 SGHRS and CDR2 YFSETQ. This sample is drawn from a study of T cell responses to AZD1222 COVID-19 vaccine. General study findings and limits: Donors were chiefly white British, with a greater number of females, and clonal diversity was perhaps underestimated. Breadth and depth of Spike-specific TCRs rose after two AZD1222 doses.

V usage is TRBV5-1 and J usage is TRBJ2-7; D not resolved. The sample consisted of peripheral blood, taken on day 0 of AZD1222 vaccination. The TCR sequence derives from an adult in good health. CDR3 region: CASSPPSPGGQYF. For the CDR3, the DNA is TGCGCCAGCAGCCCCCCTTCCCCTGGTGGGCAGTACTTC. Together with reference TRBV5-1 and TRBJ2-7, the CDR3 gives the full variable domain: KAGVTQTPRYLIKTRGQQVTLSCSPISGHRSVSWYQQTPGQGLQFLFEYFSETQRNKGNFPGRFSGRQFSNSRSEMNVSTLELGDSALYLCASSPPSPGGQYFGPGTRLTVT.